One T cell receptor (beta chain) is described in this entry. Self-reported history from a screening survey and questionnaire set each donor's cohort. This sample was included in a study of blood T cell repertoires in COVID-19. Produced via immunoSEQ multiplex PCR; TCRdb's table is partial and in-frame only. The profile shows just over 150,000 clones, roughly 90% of them singletons. CDR3 size: 14 residues. V was clipped by 2 bases and J by 0 bases, with 8 bases between them. The germline V gene has CDR1 LNHNV and CDR2 YYDKDF (reference sequence). The sequence came from a woman in her forties or fifties who had recovered from COVID-19. This rearrangement joins TRBV15 to TRBJ2-7; D is unresolved. Sequencing was performed on PBMCs or T cells enriched from blood (not recorded which). The CDR3 loop reads CATSRTTNSYEQYF. CDR3 nucleotide sequence: TGTGCCACCAGCAGAACGACAAACTCCTACGAGCAGTACTTC. Based on the CDR3 plus reference TRBV15 and TRBJ2-7, the full variable domain is DAMVIQNPRYQVTQFGKPVTLSCSQTLNHNVMYWYQQKSSQAPKLLFHYYDKDFNNEADTPDNFQSRRPNTSFCFLDIRSPGLGDTAMYLCATSRTTNSYEQYFGPGTRLTVT.